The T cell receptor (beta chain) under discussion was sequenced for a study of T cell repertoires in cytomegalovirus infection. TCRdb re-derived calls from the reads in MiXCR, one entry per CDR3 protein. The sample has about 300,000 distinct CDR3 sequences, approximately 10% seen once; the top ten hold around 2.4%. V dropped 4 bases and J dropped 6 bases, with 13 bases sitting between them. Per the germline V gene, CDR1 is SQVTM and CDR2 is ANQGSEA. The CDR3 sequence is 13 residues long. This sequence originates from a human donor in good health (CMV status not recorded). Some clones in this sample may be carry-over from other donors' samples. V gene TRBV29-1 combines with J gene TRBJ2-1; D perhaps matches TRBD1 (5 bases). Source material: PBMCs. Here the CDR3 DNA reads TGCAGCGTTGGGAAGGACAAATTCAATGAGCAGTTCTTC. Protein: CSVGKDKFNEQFF.